This T cell receptor beta chain was captured in a study of blood T cell repertoires in COVID-19. Study overall: T cells, B-cell-depleted T cells, or PBMCs provided the cDNA or gDNA that served as material.

This CDR3 is 16 amino acids long. V lost 8 bases and J lost 3, with 19 bases in between. CDR1 and CDR2 from the germline V gene are MNHEY and SMNVEV (reference sequence). Measured with immunoSEQ multiplex PCR; TCRdb has only the in-frame clones, and not every one. Of about 440,000 clones listed, 87% are singletons. The J gene is TRBJ1-4, the V gene TRBV27, with D possibly matching TRBD1 (5 bases). This clonotype was sampled from a young woman with acute COVID-19. The material sequenced was PBMCs or T cells enriched from blood (not recorded which). In DNA, the CDR3 is TGTGCCAGCGGTCCTAGAAAGGGGAGGGCTAATGAAAAACTGTTTTTT. It yields the protein CASGPRKGRANEKLFF.